The 12 T cell receptor beta chains below were found in one sample sequenced in a study of beta chain features in type 1 diabetes. cDNA synthesis used the whole RNA isolate, giving expressed TCRB sequences. Libraries were prepared by immunoSEQ multiplex PCR; TCRdb keeps only in-frame clonotypes and omits some of them. The sample contains hundreds of thousands of clones, about 14% of which appear only once. The sequenced material came from naive CD4+ T cells from blood. The origin of the receptors is a woman aged 35 to 49 in good health.

This clone was seen only a few times. At one end the junction does not follow the germline gene, possibly because of a read error. The chain joins TRBV7-7 to TRBJ2-3; 13 bases match TRBD2. Germline CDR1 reads SSHAT; CDR2 reads FNYEAQ (reference sequence). The length of the CDR3 is 16 residues. In DNA, the CDR3 is TGTGCTAGCAGCCCGGGGACTAGCGGGGGCACAGATACGCAGTATTTT. Translated, it gives CASSPGTSGGTDTQYF.

This clone occurred a few times. The J gene is TRBJ2-3, the V gene TRBV21-1; the tabulated D call, TRBD1, remains unverified against the DNA. TRBV21-1 is described as a pseudogene. CDR3 length: 14 amino acids. CDR3 amino acids: CASSKAQGADTQYF. The CDR3 DNA is TGTGCCAGCAGCAAAGCCCAGGGGGCAGATACGCAGTATTTT.

This clone has only a few counts. CDR3 in amino acids: CASSSDRYSNQPQHF. The CDR3 bases are TGTGCCAGCAGCTCGGACAGGTATAGCAATCAGCCCCAGCATTTT. This sequence joins TRBV7-9 and TRBJ1-5, with 7 nucleotides matching TRBD1. V trimming: 4 bases; J trimming: 0 bases; junction bases outside the gene matches: 3. This CDR3 is built from 15 residues. Germline CDR1 is SEHNR and CDR2 is FQNEAQ (reference sequence).

This clone was counted between two and nine times. The rearrangement uses TRBV4-1 and TRBJ2-3; 9 positions agree with TRBD2. This CDR3 is built from 15 residues. Germline trimming cut 8 bases from V and 7 bases from J; bases unmatched to any gene: 13. CDR1 and CDR2 (germline): MGHRA, YSYEKL. The CDR3 reads CASGTWRGGLYTQYF. The CDR3 DNA follows: TGCGCCAGCGGAACGTGGCGGGGGGGCCTGTATACGCAGTATTTT.

The sample holds a few counts of this clone. V and J are TRBV5-1 and TRBJ1-3; the D is unclear. The CDR3 is made up of 14 amino acids. V was trimmed by 0 bases and J by 2 bases, leaving 6 bases between them. The germline CDR1 and CDR2 sequences are SGHRS and YFSETQ. The CDR3 nucleotides read TGCGCCAGCAGCTTGGGTCAGGCTGGAAACACCATATATTTT. Translating gives CASSLGQAGNTIYF.

This sequence joins TRBV2 and TRBJ1-5; D is ambiguous. CDR3 length: 15 amino acids. CDR1 SNHLY and CDR2 FYNNEI come from the germline V gene. Trimming cost V 7 bases and J 4 bases, with 17 bases left between them. CDR3 sequence (DNA): TGTGCCAGCAACCAAGCGGGAGGGTCAAATCAGCCCCAGCATTTT. This sequence encodes CASNQAGGSNQPQHF. The full variable domain, its missing parts supplied by reference TRBV2 and TRBJ1-5, is EPEVTQTPSHQVTQMGQEVILRCVPISNHLYFYWYRQILGQKVEFLVSFYNNEISEKSEIFDDQFSVERPDGSNFTLKIRSTKLEDSAMYFCASNQAGGSNQPQHFGDGTRLSIL.

The genes are TRBV5-5 and TRBJ2-1, with D unclear. V was shortened by 0 bases and J by 1 base, with 11 bases between the two germline ends. CDR1 and CDR2 from the germline V gene are SGHKS and YYEKEE (reference sequence). The CDR3 spans 16 residues. This CDR3 reads CASSLGVQASYNEQFF. The CDR3 nucleotides read TGTGCCAGCAGCTTGGGAGTCCAGGCATCCTACAATGAGCAGTTCTTC.

The chain combines TRBV7-2 with TRBJ1-2; no clear D gene. This CDR3 comprises 13 residues. V lost 5 bases, J lost 1 base, and 8 bases lay in between. Germline lookup yields CDR1 SGHTA and CDR2 FQGNSA. CDR3 loop: CASSPDFNYGYTF. The DNA for the CDR3 is TGTGCCAGCAGCCCCGACTTTAACTATGGCTACACCTTC.

The chain combines TRBV10-1 with TRBJ2-7; TRBD2 agrees at 15 bases. J lost 11 bases, V lost 2 bases, and 7 bases had no gene match. CDR1 is WNHNN and CDR2 is SYGVQD in the germline V gene (reference sequence). The CDR3 runs 15 residues. CDR3 sequence: CASSEPRTSGGGKYF. CDR3 bases: TGCGCCAGCAGTGAGCCTCGGACTAGCGGGGGGGGGAAGTACTTC.

The chain is built from TRBV5-6 and TRBJ1-3; possibly TRBD1 for D (5 bases). This CDR3 contains 15 residues. Deletions cut 0 bases from V and 4 bases from J, with 11 bases between. Per the germline V gene, CDR1 is SGHDT and CDR2 is YYEEEE. This CDR3 reads CASSLARGYGNTIYF. The CDR3 DNA sequence: TGTGCCAGCAGCTTGGCGCGGGGGTACGGAAACACCATATATTTT.

The chain employs TRBV2 and TRBJ1-2, with D perhaps matching TRBD1 (5 bases). CDR3 length: 13 amino acids. The V end was cut by 5 bases, the J end by 2 bases, with 9 bases between. Germline CDR1 is SNHLY and CDR2 is FYNNEI. CDR3 region: CASSSGENYGYTF. The CDR3 DNA follows: TGTGCCAGCAGTTCGGGGGAGAACTATGGCTACACCTTC.

The chain joins TRBV9 to TRBJ2-1, with TRBD2 matching 11 bases. With 0 bases clipped from V and 7 bases from J, the junction kept 6 bases outside the gene matches. The CDR3 is 16 residues long. CDR1 SGDLS and CDR2 YYNGEE come from the germline V gene. In DNA form, the CDR3 reads TGTGCCAGCAGCGTAGGTAGCGGGGGGGCCGGGAATGAGCAGTTCTTC. Residues: CASSVGSGGAGNEQFF. The full variable domain, completed using reference TRBV9 and TRBJ2-1, is DSGVTQTPKHLITATGQRVTLRCSPRSGDLSVYWYQQSLDQGLQFLIQYYNGEERAKGNILERFSAQQFPDLHSELNLSSLELGDSALYFCASSVGSGGAGNEQFFGPGTRLTVL.